What follows are 3 T cell receptor beta chains derived from one specimen sequenced in a study of T cell repertoires in aging, cancer and after chemotherapy. TCR beta rearrangements were amplified from peripheral blood genomic DNA. Multiplex touch-down PCR with TRB-A/B primers amplified rearranged V-D-J TRB sequences. TCRdb re-derived calls from the multiplex PCR reads in MiXCR, one entry per CDR3 protein. The data show some 2,000 distinct CDR3 sequences, around 28% seen once. Specimen: blood. Receptors originate from a human donor with a solid tumor.

CDR3 sequence (DNA): TGTGCCAGCAGTGATCGAGGAAGGGCTAACTATGGCTACACCTTC. Protein sequence: CASSDRGRANYGYTF. J is TRBJ1-2 and V is TRBV2; no clear D gene. CDR1 and CDR2 from the germline V gene are SNHLY and FYNNEI. With 3 bases removed from V and 0 bases from J, the gap between germline ends came to 11 bases. The CDR3 covers 15 residues.

By its share, this clonotype is large (0.1 to 1%). The gene calls are TRBV12-3 or TRBV12-4 and TRBJ2-1; 8 bases match TRBD1. This CDR3 is 13 amino acids long. V was clipped by 5 bases and J by 5 bases; unmatched bases: 2. CDR3 residues: CASSGDRHNEQFF. In nucleotides, the CDR3 is TGTGCCAGCAGTGGGGACAGGCACAATGAGCAGTTCTTC.

This clonotype is deemed medium-sized. The V gene is TRBV5-6, the J gene TRBJ1-4; 9 nucleotides agree with TRBD1. Unmatched junction bases numbered 12, after V lost 5 bases and J lost 1 base. Germline V gene data show CDR1 as SGHDT and CDR2 as YYEEEE. The CDR3 runs 18 residues. The CDR3 region has the DNA TGTGCCAGCAGTTCACCGGGACAGGGTAGGGGAACTAATGAAAAACTGTTTTTT. This sequence encodes CASSSPGQGRGTNEKLFF.